The 32 T cell receptor beta chains reported below all come from one sample, sequenced in a study of cytomegalovirus exposure and HLA in healthy donors. 60 Vbeta and 13 Jbeta primers were used in PCR. Using immunoSEQ multiplex PCR, the repertoire was profiled, and TCRdb retains in-frame clones only, with some absent. The sample includes 200,000 to 250,000 clones, 65% to 85% of them seen just once. The sample comprised PBMCs. Receptor source: a man aged 45-65 years in good health and CMV-seronegative.

This CDR3 is CASSPFRGGNTEAFF. DNA of the CDR3: TGTGCCAGCTCACCTTTCCGGGGTGGGAACACTGAAGCTTTCTTT. This chain joins TRBV18 and TRBJ1-1; D ambiguous. The V gene's germline CDR1 is KGHSH and CDR2 LQKENI. With 3 bases removed from V and 1 base from J, the gap between germline ends came to 12 bases. The CDR3 has 15 residues. Full variable domain (outside the CDR3, taken from reference TRBV18 and TRBJ1-1): NAGVMQNPRHLVRRRGQEARLRCSPMKGHSHVYWYRQLPEEGLKFMVYLQKENIIDESGMPKERFSAEFPKEGPSILRIQQVVRGDSAAYFCASSPFRGGNTEAFFGQGTRLTVV.

The chain has TRBV10-3 and TRBJ2-1; D possibly matches TRBD1 or TRBD2 (5 bases each). The CDR3 has 14 residues. Deletions cut 10 bases from V and 0 bases from J, with 13 bases between. From germline, CDR1 is ENHRY and CDR2 SYGVKD. In DNA, the CDR3 is TGTGCCACCAGGGCGGGCAGCTCCTACAATGAGCAGTTCTTC. Translated, it gives CATRAGSSYNEQFF.

The chain links TRBV9 to TRBJ2-2; D not resolved. The V gene lost 0 bases and the J gene lost 0 bases, with 6 bases spanning the gap. This CDR3 is 15 amino acids long. Germline V gives CDR1 SGDLS, CDR2 YYNGEE. In DNA, the CDR3 is TGTGCCAGCAGCGTAGCCGGTACGAACACCGGGGAGCTGTTTTTT. Protein sequence: CASSVAGTNTGELFF. Full variable domain (remainder filled in from reference TRBV9 and TRBJ2-2): DSGVTQTPKHLITATGQRVTLRCSPRSGDLSVYWYQQSLDQGLQFLIQYYNGEERAKGNILERFSAQQFPDLHSELNLSSLELGDSALYFCASSVAGTNTGELFFGEGSRLTVL.

The gene calls are TRBV6-6 and TRBJ2-2; tentatively, D is TRBD2 (5 bases). The CDR3 runs 14 residues. The V gene lost 5 bases and the J gene lost 7 bases, with 14 bases spanning the gap. Germline assignment: CDR1 MNHNY and CDR2 SVGAGI (reference sequence). The CDR3 reads CASSQRERGGELFF. Written as DNA, the CDR3 is TGTGCCAGCAGTCAGAGGGAGCGAGGCGGGGAGCTGTTTTTT.

The chain has TRBV19 and TRBJ2-1; D remains unclear. The CDR3 extends over 12 amino acids. The germline V gene has CDR1 LNHDA and CDR2 SQIVND (reference sequence). The ends were cut back, 6 bases at V and 7 bases at J, with 10 bases in the middle. In DNA form, the CDR3 reads TGTGCCAGTAGCCTACCCAGGAATGAGCAGTTCTTC. Translation: CASSLPRNEQFF.

V gene TRBV10-3 combines with J gene TRBJ2-7; TRBD1 is a possible D gene (6 bases). The CDR3 sequence is 14 residues long. The germline V and J ends were trimmed by 7 bases and 3 bases, with 16 bases remaining between them. Germline CDR1 and CDR2: ENHRY and SYGVKD. The CDR3 DNA sequence: TGTGCCATCACGTCGGGGCAGGGGAACTACGAGCAGTACTTC. Translating it yields CAITSGQGNYEQYF.

The genes are TRBV6-5 and TRBJ2-3; 8 bases match TRBD1. This CDR3 has 14 amino acids. Germline V lookup: CDR1 MNHEY, CDR2 SVGAGI. V lost 6 bases to trimming and J lost 1 base; unmatched junction nucleotides: 3. CDR3 nucleotides: TGTGCCAGCAGACTGACAGGGGGCACAGATACGCAGTATTTT. As protein: CASRLTGGTDTQYF.

The chain has TRBV2 and TRBJ1-5; D is undetermined. The CDR3 totals 13 residues. Trimming removed 2 bases at V and 3 bases at J, with 5 bases between. Germline values: CDR1 SNHLY, CDR2 FYNNEI. CDR3 amino acids: CASSESDNQPQHF. The CDR3 DNA is TGTGCCAGCAGTGAATCAGACAATCAGCCCCAGCATTTT.

Concerning this clone itself: Mismatch with germline at one junction end may stem from a read error. The rearrangement links TRBV5-6 to TRBJ2-7; perhaps TRBD2 as D (6 bases). The CDR3 runs 15 residues. CDR1 SGHDT and CDR2 YYEEEE come from the germline V gene. The CDR3 protein is CASSFFRELTYGQYF. CDR3 coding DNA: TGTGCCAGCAGCTTTTTCCGGGAGTTAACCTACGGGCAGTACTTC.

This clone showed up just a few times. The chain combines TRBV28 with TRBJ2-2; the match to TRBD1 covers 7 bases. The V segment lost 4 bases and the J segment 6 bases; nucleotides outside the gene matches: 5. Germline V gene lookup returns CDR1 MDHEN and CDR2 SYDVKM. The CDR3 has 14 residues. The CDR3 bases are TGTGCCAGCAGTTCCCAAGGGGGCTCCGGGGAGCTGTTTTTT. Its protein is CASSSQGGSGELFF.

The CDR3 bases are TGTGCCAGTAGTACCTATTCAACAGGGGACTACGAGCAGTACTTC. Amino acids: CASSTYSTGDYEQYF. The rearrangement joins TRBV19 to TRBJ2-7; 7 positions agree with TRBD1. Germline CDR1 is LNHDA and CDR2 is SQIVND (reference sequence). The CDR3 is 15 residues long. The V gene end was trimmed by 4 bases and the J gene end by 3 bases; junction bases not matched to a gene: 9.

V and J are TRBV5-6 and TRBJ2-1; tentatively, D is TRBD2 (5 bases). V was clipped by 6 bases and J by 5 bases, with 18 bases between them. CDR1 SGHDT and CDR2 YYEEEE come from the germline V gene. The CDR3 spans 15 residues. CDR3 in DNA: TGTGCCAGCACCTATAAACTAGGACTCGACAATGAGCAGTTCTTC. It codes for CASTYKLGLDNEQFF.

V is TRBV25-1 and J is TRBJ2-6, with D possibly matching TRBD2 (5 bases). The germline V gene encodes CDR1 MGHDK and CDR2 SYGVNS. Trimming removed 5 bases at V and 11 bases at J, with 10 bases between. CDR3 length: 12 residues. Here the CDR3 reads CASSFKRDVLTF. The CDR3, as DNA: TGTGCCAGCAGTTTTAAGAGGGACGTCCTGACTTTC.

This clone was observed a handful of times. CDR3 nucleotides: TGTGCCAGCAGCTCCGGACTAGCGGGACTGGACGAGCAGTACTTC. Translation gives CASSSGLAGLDEQYF. This sequence joins TRBV27 and TRBJ2-7; 12 bases line up with TRBD2. V shed 6 bases, J shed 5 bases, and the junction held 8 bases outside the gene matches. Germline V CDR1 and CDR2: MNHEY, SMNVEV (reference sequence). This CDR3 has 15 residues.

CDR3 sequence (DNA): TGTGCCAGCAGCGTAGGGGCTAGCGGGAGCAAATCCTACAATGAGCAGTTCTTC. Its protein is CASSVGASGSKSYNEQFF. The V gene is TRBV9, the J gene TRBJ2-1; 10 positions match TRBD2. The CDR3 length is 18 residues. The J segment lost 1 base and the V segment lost 0 bases, leaving 7 bases of the junction unmatched. Per the germline V gene, CDR1 is SGDLS and CDR2 is YYNGEE.

The V and J genes are TRBV19 and TRBJ1-1; TRBD1 is a possible D gene (6 bases). Germline V CDR1 and CDR2: LNHDA, SQIVND (reference sequence). V shed 6 bases and J shed 5 bases, with 19 bases lying between them. This CDR3 region has 15 residues. The CDR3 DNA reads as TGTGCCAGTAGCCAATGGGGCAGGGGATGGACTGAAGCTTTCTTT. Translating gives CASSQWGRGWTEAFF.

V usage is TRBV28 and J usage is TRBJ2-7, with a weak D call TRBD2 (6 bases). The CDR3 length is 15 residues. V was pared by 2 bases and J by 0 bases, with 11 bases between. CDR1 and CDR2 from the germline V gene are MDHEN and SYDVKM. CDR3 region: CASSLNRRDSYEQYF. Written as DNA, the CDR3 is TGTGCCAGCAGTTTAAACAGGCGGGACTCCTACGAGCAGTACTTC.

V and J are TRBV2 and TRBJ2-5, with D maybe TRBD2 (6 bases). The J call may be incorrect, as the DNA end agrees better with TRBJ2-7. The CDR3 is 14 amino acids. Germline V gene lookup returns CDR1 SNHLY and CDR2 FYNNEI. The CDR3 loop is CASSGGLLSYEQYF. The CDR3 DNA reads as TGTGCCAGCAGTGGGGGACTTCTCTCCTACGAGCAGTACTTC.

The chain recombines TRBV19 with TRBJ2-7; 7 nucleotides match TRBD1. V was pared by 8 bases and J by 0 bases, with 7 bases of the junction left unmatched. The V gene's germline CDR1 is LNHDA and CDR2 SQIVND (reference sequence). This CDR3 has 14 residues. The CDR3 here is CASSWGTASYEQYF. CDR3 in DNA: TGTGCCAGTTCATGGGGGACAGCCTCCTACGAGCAGTACTTC.

This clone was seen more than once but under ten times. Its ends do not fully match the called genes, so a read error is possible. The chain has TRBV7-9 and TRBJ2-7; TRBD2 agrees at 12 bases. The CDR3 runs 16 residues. The germline V gene has CDR1 SEHNR and CDR2 FQNEAQ (reference sequence). CDR3 DNA: TGTTCCAGCAGCTCGCTGACTAGCGGGAGAGTCCGCGAGCAGTACTTC. This translates into CSSSSLTSGRVREQYF.

The chain carries TRBV30 and TRBJ2-7; D possibly corresponds to TRBD1 (5 bases). Germline values: CDR1 GTSNPN, CDR2 SVGIG (reference sequence). This CDR3 comprises 14 residues. With 0 bases removed from V and 4 bases from J, the gap between germline ends came to 13 bases. The CDR3 reads CAWSVEQGGYEQYF. The CDR3 nucleotides read TGTGCCTGGAGTGTAGAGCAGGGCGGTTACGAGCAGTACTTC.

Only one count was recorded for this clone. V usage is TRBV29-1 and J usage is TRBJ2-5, with 8 nucleotides matching TRBD1. The CDR3 has 14 residues. The germline V gene encodes CDR1 SQVTM and CDR2 ANQGSEA. With 4 bases clipped from V and 5 bases from J, the junction kept 9 bases outside the gene matches. This chain's CDR3 is CSVGARGREETQYF. In nucleotides, the CDR3 is TGCAGCGTTGGGGCCAGGGGGCGCGAGGAGACCCAGTACTTC.

V gene TRBV2 combines with J gene TRBJ2-7, with D perhaps matching TRBD1 (6 bases). Germline CDR1 is SNHLY and CDR2 is FYNNEI. This CDR3 spans 13 amino acids. Trimming cost V 3 bases and J 9 bases, with 15 bases left between them. In DNA, the CDR3 is TGTGCCAGCAGTGAGGCAGGGGTCCGTATGCAGTACTTC. This translates into CASSEAGVRMQYF.

The J gene is TRBJ2-7, the V gene TRBV6-5; TRBD1 agrees at 8 bases. Germline CDR1 and CDR2: MNHEY and SVGAGI. V was clipped by 2 bases and J by 1 base; unmatched bases: 4. The CDR3 runs to 15 residues. CDR3 residues: CASSYTWTGSYEQYF. The DNA of the CDR3 is TGTGCCAGCAGTTACACGTGGACAGGGTCCTACGAGCAGTACTTC.

The chain employs TRBV25-1 and TRBJ1-2; 10 bases are shared with TRBD1. The junction had 5 bases not matched to a gene; V was cut back by 5 bases and J by 8 bases. Germline CDR1 is MGHDK and CDR2 is SYGVNS. The CDR3 runs 13 residues. CDR3 bases: TGTGCCAGCAGTCAGACAGGGGGCCGGGGCTACACCTTC. It yields the protein CASSQTGGRGYTF.

This chain joins TRBV18 and TRBJ2-7, with 7 bases identical to TRBD1. V was clipped by 2 bases and J by 7 bases; unmatched bases: 11. This CDR3 has 15 amino acids. Germline CDR1 KGHSH, CDR2 LQKENI. The CDR3 reads CASSPTGVPGGEQYF. The CDR3 DNA sequence: TGTGCCAGCTCACCAACAGGGGTACCGGGTGGTGAGCAGTACTTC.

This chain joins TRBV2 and TRBJ1-2; 8 nucleotides align to TRBD1. Germline trimming cut 6 bases from V and 0 bases from J; bases unmatched to any gene: 3. The CDR3 is 14 residues long. Germline CDR1 is SNHLY and CDR2 is FYNNEI. For the CDR3, the DNA is TGTGCCAGCAGGGGACAGGAAGCTAACTATGGCTACACCTTC. Its protein is CASRGQEANYGYTF.

Here the CDR3 reads CASSTWTGGQYGYTF. The CDR3 region has the DNA TGTGCCAGCAGCACCTGGACAGGGGGCCAGTATGGCTACACCTTC. The rearrangement links TRBV5-4 to TRBJ1-2; 11 bases fit TRBD1. This CDR3 spans 15 amino acids. Germline assignment: CDR1 SGHNT and CDR2 YYREEE (reference sequence). Trimming at V came to 4 bases and at J to 5 bases, leaving 7 bases not matched to a gene.

A word on this clone: The junction departs from the called germline gene at one end, perhaps through a read error. V and J are TRBV7-9 and TRBJ1-5; possible D gene TRBD1, 6 bases. CDR1 is SEHNR, CDR2 FQNEAQ, per germline (reference sequence). CDR3 length: 17 amino acids. As DNA, the CDR3 is TGTTCCAGCAGCTCTCCGGGGAGGGGGGATGGCAATCAGCCCCAGCATTTT. Translated: CSSSSPGRGDGNQPQHF.

The CDR3 nucleotides read TGCGCCAGCAGTGGTAGCGGGAGTGGAGATACGCAGTATTTT. It yields the protein CASSGSGSGDTQYF. This chain uses TRBV10-2 with TRBJ2-3; 9 nucleotides match TRBD2. Germline loops: CDR1 WSHSY, CDR2 SAAADI. The CDR3 has 14 residues. Trimming removed 4 bases from V and 5 bases from J; junction bases left unmatched: 4.

The V call is TRBV19, the J call TRBJ1-1, with D possibly TRBD1 on 6 matching bases. CDR1 and CDR2 from the germline V gene are LNHDA and SQIVND (reference sequence). The V end lost 6 bases, the J end lost 1 base, and 15 bases lay between the germline ends. This CDR3 has 15 amino acids. The CDR3 DNA reads TGTGCCAGTAGGGACAGTCAAACCAAGAACACTGAAGCTTTCTTT. Translation: CASRDSQTKNTEAFF. The full variable domain, with the rest looked up from reference TRBV19 and TRBJ1-1, is DGGITQSPKYLFRKEGQNVTLSCEQNLNHDAMYWYRQDPGQGLRLIYYSQIVNDFQKGDIAEGYSVSREKKESFPLTVTSAQKNPTAFYLCASRDSQTKNTEAFFGQGTRLTVV.

The chain links TRBV9 to TRBJ2-5, with TRBD1 matching over 8 bases. This CDR3 region has 16 residues. In germline, CDR1 is SGDLS, CDR2 YYNGEE. The J segment lost 4 bases and the V segment lost 0 bases, leaving 8 bases of the junction unmatched. The CDR3 DNA reads as TGTGCCAGCAGCGTAGCCGGTGGGACAGGCGGAGAGACCCAGTACTTC. Its translation is CASSVAGGTGGETQYF. Looking up the rest from reference TRBV9 and TRBJ2-5 gives the full variable domain: DSGVTQTPKHLITATGQRVTLRCSPRSGDLSVYWYQQSLDQGLQFLIQYYNGEERAKGNILERFSAQQFPDLHSELNLSSLELGDSALYFCASSVAGGTGGETQYFGPGTRLLVL.